Listed below are T cell receptor beta chains from one sample, sequenced in a study of blood T cell repertoires in COVID-19. The data were produced by immunoSEQ multiplex PCR, yet TCRdb's version contains in-frame clones alone and is incomplete. The sample comprises under 150,000 clones, more than 75% of which are singletons, and 4.2% rests with the top ten. Specimen: peripheral blood. The origin of the receptors is a man aged 60-69 years with acute or convalescent COVID-19. The CDR3 runs from the conserved cysteine through the conserved F or W. The order of the fields is J gene, V gene, clone size, D gene, CDR3 DNA, CDR3 protein. A D gene is named only where the DNA matches it firmly. Rows may omit the clone size; those that give it use once, few, many or a size class.

>TRBJ2-7|TRBV30|few|TRBD2
TGTGCCAGCCGACTAGCGGGAGTTTACGAGCAGTACTTC
CASRLAGVYEQYF
>TRBJ1-4|TRBV11-2|.|.
TGTGCCAGCAGGCCTCGGGATAACATAAATGAAAAACTGTTTTTT
CASRPRDNINEKLFF
>TRBJ1-3|TRBV5-1|.|.
TGCGCCAGCAGCGTGGACACTGGAAACACCATATATTTT
CASSVDTGNTIYF
>TRBJ1-2|TRBV25-1|.|.
TGTGCCAGCAGTGACGGGTTCGCCTATGGCTACACCTTC
CASSDGFAYGYTF
>TRBJ2-5|TRBV5-5|once|TRBD1
TGTGCCAGCAGCTCCCCTCCGGGACAGGGGAACCAAGAGACCCAGTACTTC
CASSSPPGQGNQETQYF
>TRBJ1-6|TRBV2|.|.
TGTGCCAGCAGTGGACAGTCGAGCTCCTATAATTCACCCCTCCACTTT
CASSGQSSSYNSPLHF
>TRBJ1-2|TRBV7-2|.|TRBD1
TGTGCCAGCAGCGTGGGACAGGGGATCCGCGCCTTCTATAACTATGGCTACACCTTC
CASSVGQGIRAFYNYGYTF
>TRBJ2-2|TRBV19|.|.
TGTGCCAGTAGTGTCGGACAGAACACCGGGGAGCTGTTTTTT
CASSVGQNTGELFF
>TRBJ1-5|TRBV2|.|.
TGTGCCAGCAGCCGGGGGAGGGGCGCGGATCAGCCCCAGCATTTT
CASSRGRGADQPQHF
>TRBJ2-2|TRBV4-1|medium-sized|.
TGCGCCAGCAGCCAAGCTTCCGGTCCGAACACCGGGGAGCTGTTTTTT
CASSQASGPNTGELFF
>TRBJ1-2|TRBV18|.|.
TGTGCCAGCTCGGACAGTTTATTTGGCTACACCTTC
CASSDSLFGYTF
>TRBJ2-7|TRBV28|few|.
TGTGCCAGCAGTTTAAACACCTACGAGCAGTACTTC
CASSLNTYEQYF
>TRBJ2-2|TRBV24-1|.|TRBD2
TGTGCCACCAGTAGCGGGAGGGCCACGAACACCGGGGAGCTGTTTTTT
CATSSGRATNTGELFF
>TRBJ1-6|TRBV3-1/TRBV3-2|.|TRBD1
TGTGCCAGCAGCCAAGAACTTGGGACAGGGGGGAATTCACCCCTCCACTTT
CASSQELGTGGNSPLHF
>TRBJ2-2|TRBV7-6|.|.
TGTGCCAGCACCCTGAGGGTGGGCACCGGGGAGCTGTTTTTT
CASTLRVGTGELFF
>TRBJ2-5|TRBV7-3|.|TRBD2
TGTGCCAGCAGTACCGGGACTAGCAGAAAAGAGACCCAGTACTTC
CASSTGTSRKETQYF
>TRBJ2-1|TRBV29-1|.|TRBD2
TGCAGCGCCCGGGCCGGGACTAGGCGTAATGAGCAGTTCTTC
CSARAGTRRNEQFF
>TRBJ1-1|TRBV15|.|.
TGTGCCACCAGCAGAGTAGGCGGGAACACTGAAGCTTTCTTT
CATSRVGGNTEAFF
>TRBJ2-1|TRBV28|.|.
TGTGCCAGCAGAGCGGTCTCCTACAATGAGCAGTTCTTC
CASRAVSYNEQFF
>TRBJ2-7|TRBV5-1|.|.
TGCGCCAGCAGCTCCCGGGATGGATTCGCAAGCTCCTACGAGCAGTACTTC
CASSSRDGFASSYEQYF
>TRBJ2-4|TRBV10-3|.|.
TGTGCCATCAGTGAGTCGAATTTCCAGTCCAAAAACATTCAGTACTTC
CAISESNFQSKNIQYF
>TRBJ2-1|TRBV11-2|.|TRBD1
TGTGCCAGCAGCCCTATCCGGGACAGGTCCTACAATGAGCAGTTCTTC
CASSPIRDRSYNEQFF
>TRBJ2-4|TRBV28|.|.
TGTGCCAGCAGTTTAACCCTTGAGCGGACCCACGGTTACATTCAGTACTTC
CASSLTLERTHGYIQYF
>TRBJ2-3|TRBV9|.|.
TGTGCCAGCAGCGTAGTGGACATGACTAGCACAGATACGCAGTATTTT
CASSVVDMTSTDTQYF
>TRBJ2-7|TRBV28|.|.
TGTGCCAGCAGTCCTCCAGTGGCGGGCTACGAGCAGTACTTC
CASSPPVAGYEQYF
>TRBJ1-2|TRBV30|once|.
TGTGCCTGGAGTGTACAAGGTTCGGGTGGCTACACCTTC
CAWSVQGSGGYTF
>TRBJ1-5|TRBV28|.|.
TGTGCCAGCAGGCAAGGGGCCAGGGGCTTCAATCAGCCCCAGCATTTT
CASRQGARGFNQPQHF
>TRBJ2-7|TRBV6-5|.|.
TGTGCCAGCTCAATCGGGGTGGGGTGGTACGAGCAGTACTTC
CASSIGVGWYEQYF
>TRBJ2-1|TRBV5-1|.|.
TGCGCCAGCAGCTTGGGGGGCCTCTCCTACAATGAGCAGTTCTTC
CASSLGGLSYNEQFF
>TRBJ2-7|TRBV7-9|.|TRBD2
TGTGCCAGCAGCTCCGGACTAGCGGTCTCCGAGCAGTACTTC
CASSSGLAVSEQYF
>TRBJ2-1|TRBV5-6|few|TRBD2
TGTGCCAGCAGCTTGATGCGTGGCGGGGGAACGTACAATGAGCAGTTCTTC
CASSLMRGGGTYNEQFF
>TRBJ2-7|TRBV4-1|.|.
TGCGCCAGCAGCCAAGGGAGGGTGGGGACCACCTACGAGCAGTACTTC
CASSQGRVGTTYEQYF
>TRBJ1-1|TRBV7-2|.|TRBD1
TGTGCCAGCAGCTTAGCTGACAGGGCCAGAAAAGCTTTCTTT
CASSLADRARKAFF
>TRBJ2-7|TRBV29-1|.|TRBD1
TGCAGCGTTGACAGGGGGCAGGGCGAGCAGTACTTC
CSVDRGQGEQYF
>TRBJ2-1|TRBV13|.|.
TGTGCCAGCAGCCGGGAGAATGAGCAGTTCTTC
CASSRENEQFF
>TRBJ2-5|TRBV6-5|.|TRBD2
TGTGCCAGCAGGTGGATAAGCGGGAACCAAGAGACCCAGTACTTC
CASRWISGNQETQYF
>TRBJ1-1|TRBV18|few|TRBD1
TGTGCCAGCTCACCACCGGGACAGGGCGACACTGAAGCTTTCTTT
CASSPPGQGDTEAFF
>TRBJ2-2|TRBV3-1/TRBV3-2|once|.
TGTGCCAGCAGCCAAGTTGAGACACTCCAAACCCCGAACACCGGGGAGCTGTTTTTT
CASSQVETLQTPNTGELFF
>TRBJ2-3|TRBV3-1/TRBV3-2|.|TRBD1
TGTGCCAGCAGCCAATTGACAGGGGGAAACACAGATACGCAGTATTTT
CASSQLTGGNTDTQYF
>TRBJ1-2|TRBV5-5|.|.
TGTGCCAGCAGCTTGGTAGTGACTCAGGGCTACACCTTC
CASSLVVTQGYTF
>TRBJ2-7|TRBV6-5|.|.
TGTGCCAGCAGCATAGACAGGCCTAACTACGAGCAGTACTTC
CASSIDRPNYEQYF
>TRBJ2-5|TRBV5-1|.|.
TGCGCCAGCAGCCAGCGACAGGCTTCTCCAGAGACCCAGTACTTC
CASSQRQASPETQYF
>TRBJ1-2|TRBV6-5|.|TRBD1
TGTGCCAGCAGCTACAGGGGGCCGAACTATGGCTACACCTTC
CASSYRGPNYGYTF
>TRBJ2-7|TRBV27|.|TRBD2
TGTGCCAGCACCCCCCAGGGGACTAGCGGCTACGAGCAGTACTTC
CASTPQGTSGYEQYF
>TRBJ1-2|TRBV9|.|.
TGTGCCAGCAGCCCAAGCCTCCGACAGAGCCACACCTTC
CASSPSLRQSHTF
>TRBJ2-3|TRBV7-9|.|TRBD1
TGTGCCAGCAGCACCTGGGACAGGGGCACAGATACGCAGTATTTT
CASSTWDRGTDTQYF
>TRBJ1-1|TRBV18|.|.
TGTGCCAGCTCACCGGGGCAGGGAAACACTGAAGCTTTCTTT
CASSPGQGNTEAFF